The next 32 T cell receptor beta chains were all read from a single sample in a study of T cell clonotyping in hematopoietic cell transplantation. The table came from immunoSEQ multiplex PCR; TCRdb's copy has only in-frame clones and leaves some out. This table holds over 10,000 clones, just under 85% found once. Sample: PBMCs, taken 100 days after allogeneic stem cell transplant. The receptor set was obtained from a female patient in her 40s who had an allogeneic stem cell transplant from a related donor, so T cells may come from the graft donor. Some clones in this sample may be carry-over from other donors' samples.

The chain joins TRBV14 to TRBJ2-7; D gene unclear. Trimming shortened V by 4 bases and J by 3 bases, and 7 bases separated the two germline ends. Germline-derived CDR1 and CDR2 are SGHDN and FVKESK. The CDR3 totals 12 residues. CDR3 loop: CASSPANYEQYF. CDR3 nucleotides: TGTGCCAGCAGCCCGGCCAACTACGAGCAGTACTTC. Together with reference TRBV14 and TRBJ2-7, the CDR3 gives the full variable domain: EAGVTQFPSHSVIEKGQTVTLRCDPISGHDNLYWYRRVMGKEIKFLLHFVKESKQDESGMPNNRFLAERTGGTYSTLKVQPAELEDSGVYFCASSPANYEQYFGPGTRLTVT.

This chain uses TRBV6-5 with TRBJ2-7; D is unresolved. V was clipped by 6 bases and J by 0 bases, with 12 bases between them. This CDR3 spans 14 amino acids. The germline V gene has CDR1 MNHEY and CDR2 SVGAGI. This chain's CDR3 is CASRADGASYEQYF. In DNA, the CDR3 is TGTGCCAGCAGAGCAGACGGCGCCTCCTACGAGCAGTACTTC.

V usage is TRBV10-3 and J usage is TRBJ2-7, with 8 bases lining up with TRBD2. The V gene's germline CDR1 is ENHRY and CDR2 SYGVKD. J gave up 5 bases and V 3 bases, and 9 bases lay outside the gene matches. The CDR3 covers 15 residues. The CDR3 spells CAISDPGREGDEQYF. CDR3 DNA sequence: TGTGCCATCAGTGACCCCGGACGGGAGGGGGACGAGCAGTACTTC.

The chain is built from TRBV6-1 and TRBJ1-5, with 7 bases that match TRBD1. The CDR3 loop spans 14 amino acids. Germline V gives CDR1 MNHNS, CDR2 SASEGT. Trimming cost V 5 bases and J 7 bases; bases outside gene matches: 8. CDR3 sequence: CASSKQGSDQPQHF. The DNA for the CDR3 is TGTGCCAGCAGTAAACAGGGGAGCGACCAGCCCCAGCATTTT.

The chain recombines TRBV4-1 with TRBJ2-1; D may match TRBD1 or TRBD2 (5 bases each). Germline CDR1 MGHRA, CDR2 YSYEKL. Trimming removed 1 base at V and 2 bases at J, with 9 bases between. The CDR3 is made up of 15 amino acids. As DNA, the CDR3 is TGCGCCAGCAGCCAAGCATCGGGGCCCTACAATGAGCAGTTCTTC. Translated, it gives CASSQASGPYNEQFF.

The rearrangement links TRBV10-3 to TRBJ2-5; 9 bases line up with TRBD1. V dropped 5 bases and J dropped 5; count of bases not matched to a gene: 6. Looked up from germline, CDR1 is ENHRY and CDR2 is SYGVKD. This CDR3 is 14 amino acids long. The CDR3 sequence is CAISRDREVETQYF. The CDR3 DNA is TGTGCCATCAGTAGGGACAGGGAGGTCGAGACCCAGTACTTC.

The gene calls are TRBV5-6 and TRBJ2-3, with 10 nucleotides matching TRBD2. CDR1 is SGHDT, CDR2 YYEEEE, per germline. Unmatched junction bases numbered 5, after V lost 3 bases and J lost 7 bases. This CDR3 has 14 residues. In nucleotides, the CDR3 is TGTGCCAGCAGCTCCGGACTAGCGGTGCATACGCAGTATTTT. This codes for CASSSGLAVHTQYF.

This clone was found a few times. This sequence joins TRBV19 and TRBJ1-5; a weak D match, TRBD1 (5 bases). The CDR3 has 14 amino acids. Trimming took off 5 bases at V and 4 bases at J, with 12 bases between the two ends. The germline gives CDR1 LNHDA, CDR2 SQIVND (reference sequence). CDR3 residues: CASSAPGPNQPQHF. CDR3 DNA: TGTGCCAGTAGTGCCCCGGGACCTAATCAGCCCCAGCATTTT.

The chain is built from TRBV5-1 and TRBJ2-7; TRBD2 matches at 11 bases. The CDR3 is 17 residues long. V trimming: 0 bases; J trimming: 4 bases; junction bases outside the gene matches: 9. Germline V gene data show CDR1 as SGHRS and CDR2 as YFSETQ. As DNA, the CDR3 is TGCGCCAGCAGCTTGGTTCTTACTAGCGGGAGTGGGTACGAGCAGTACTTC. The encoded protein is CASSLVLTSGSGYEQYF.

This clone was observed once. The gene calls are TRBV5-1 and TRBJ1-1; D is unresolved. Germline CDR1 SGHRS, CDR2 YFSETQ. The ends were cut back, 7 bases at V and 4 bases at J, with 8 bases in the middle. This CDR3 is built from 11 residues. The CDR3 is CASFGGTEAFF. The CDR3 DNA is TGCGCCAGCTTCGGAGGCACTGAAGCTTTCTTT.

The rearrangement joins TRBV30 to TRBJ2-1, with D unclear. V gave up 3 bases and J gave up 0 bases, with 12 bases separating them. The CDR3 length is 15 residues. The germline gives CDR1 GTSNPN, CDR2 SVGIG (reference sequence). The CDR3 loop is CAWSPESHSYNEQFF. The CDR3 coding sequence is TGTGCCTGGAGCCCTGAGAGCCACTCCTACAATGAGCAGTTCTTC.

This clone is medium-sized in the sample. The chain has TRBV6-1 and TRBJ1-1; D gene ambiguous. The CDR3 spans 14 residues. Germline V gene lookup returns CDR1 MNHNS and CDR2 SASEGT. V lost 4 bases and J lost 4, with 13 bases in between. CDR3 nucleotides: TGTGCCAGCAGTGTCCGCGAGGAGTTCACTGAAGCTTTCTTT. Its translation: CASSVREEFTEAFF.

The rearrangement joins TRBV27 to TRBJ1-5; 8 bases are shared with TRBD1. The CDR3 has 16 amino acids. V lost 3 bases and J lost 7; bases outside the gene matches: 11. Germline CDR1 MNHEY, CDR2 SMNVEV (reference sequence). The CDR3 is CASSLSPSGGRQPQHF. The CDR3 bases are TGTGCCAGCAGTTTGTCACCGTCAGGGGGCCGGCAGCCCCAGCATTTT.

This chain joins TRBV7-2 and TRBJ2-5, with 13 nucleotides matching TRBD2. CDR3 length equals 14 residues. Germline V gene sequence: CDR1 SGHTA, CDR2 FQGNSA. J lost 14 bases, V lost 8 bases, and 14 bases had no gene match. The CDR3 spells CASGPGTSGASSYF. The DNA of the CDR3 is TGTGCCAGCGGTCCTGGGACTAGCGGGGCCTCCTCCTACTTC. Full variable domain (outside the CDR3, taken from reference TRBV7-2 and TRBJ2-5): GAGVSQSPSNKVTEKGKDVELRCDPISGHTALYWYRQSLGQGLEFLIYFQGNSAPDKSGLPSDRFSAERTGGSVSTLTIQRTQQEDSAVYLCASGPGTSGASSYFGPGTRLLVL.

This clone was seen a few times. The rearrangement links TRBV30 to TRBJ1-6; D gene uncertain. The germline V gene has CDR1 GTSNPN and CDR2 SVGIG (reference sequence). This CDR3 region has 14 residues. Trimming cost V 7 bases and J 5 bases, with 15 bases left between them. The DNA for the CDR3 is TGTGCCTACACGACCTTACGGGATAATTCACCCCTCCACTTT. Amino acid sequence: CAYTTLRDNSPLHF. The full variable domain, its missing parts supplied by reference TRBV30 and TRBJ1-6, is SQTIHQWPATLVQPVGSPLSLECTVEGTSNPNLYWYRQAAGRGLQLLFYSVGIGQISSEVPQNLSASRPQDRQFILSSKKLLLSDSGFYLCAYTTLRDNSPLHFGNGTRLTVT.

The CDR3 spells CASSPRTGNQPQHF. In nucleotides, the CDR3 is TGTGCCAGCAGCCCACGGACAGGCAATCAGCCCCAGCATTTT. The J gene is TRBJ1-5, the V gene TRBV7-2, with a tentative D call TRBD1 (6 bases). V was clipped by 5 bases and J by 2 bases, with 10 bases between them. The germline CDR1 and CDR2 sequences are SGHTA and FQGNSA. CDR3 length: 14 residues.

The chain couples TRBV6-6 to TRBJ1-1, with 7 bases identical to TRBD1. The ends lost 2 bases at V and 4 bases at J; junction bases unmatched: 7. CDR1 and CDR2 from the germline V gene are MNHNY and SVGAGI (reference sequence). The CDR3 contains 15 residues. In DNA form, the CDR3 reads TGTGCCAGCAGTTACCCTAGGGGGCAGGGCACTGAAGCTTTCTTT. It yields the protein CASSYPRGQGTEAFF.

The chain carries TRBV11-2 and TRBJ2-5; TRBD1 is a possible D gene (5 bases). This CDR3 comprises 14 residues. The V end was cut by 1 base, the J end by 5 bases, with 11 bases between. In germline, CDR1 is SGHAT, CDR2 FQNNGV. The CDR3 sequence: CASSLGPGWETQYF. CDR3 DNA: TGTGCCAGCAGCTTAGGTCCAGGGTGGGAGACCCAGTACTTC.

This chain joins TRBV7-2 and TRBJ1-1; D is unresolved. Germline V gene data show CDR1 as SGHTA and CDR2 as FQGNSA. V was shortened by 1 base and J by 1 base, with 7 bases between the two germline ends. This CDR3 has 14 amino acids. The CDR3 protein is CASSLGPGNTEAFF. The DNA of the CDR3 is TGTGCCAGCAGCTTAGGGCCCGGGAACACTGAAGCTTTCTTT.

The chain combines TRBV7-3 with TRBJ1-2; possible D gene TRBD1, 5 bases. Trimming removed 5 bases from V and 8 bases from J, with 18 bases in between. The V gene's germline CDR1 is SGHTA and CDR2 FQGTGA. The CDR3 covers 14 residues. The CDR3 is CASSPRTLRSGYTF. The CDR3 region has the DNA TGTGCCAGCAGCCCGCGGACACTGAGGAGCGGCTACACCTTC. Filled out from reference TRBV7-3 and TRBJ1-2, the complete variable domain reads GAGVSQTPSNKVTEKGKYVELRCDPISGHTALYWYRQSLGQGPEFLIYFQGTGAADDSGLPNDRFFAVRPEGSVSTLKIQRTERGDSAVYLCASSPRTLRSGYTFGSGTRLTVV.

For the CDR3, the DNA is TGCGCCTCCAAGGACCCAAACACTGAAGCTTTCTTT. It is translated as CASKDPNTEAFF. The gene calls are TRBV10-2 and TRBJ1-1; D is unresolved. Trimming removed 11 bases at V and 2 bases at J, with 12 bases between. Germline assignment: CDR1 WSHSY and CDR2 SAAADI. The CDR3 spans 12 residues.

The chain uses TRBV6-1 and TRBJ2-5; D gene ambiguous. CDR1 and CDR2 (germline): MNHNS, SASEGT. The CDR3 runs 13 residues. V dropped 5 bases and J dropped 5 bases, with 12 bases sitting between them. This chain's CDR3 is CASSPPLVETQYF. CDR3 nucleotide sequence: TGTGCCAGCAGTCCTCCCTTAGTGGAGACCCAGTACTTC.

Here the CDR3 DNA reads TGCGCCAGCAGCCAAACCGCCCCGGGTACAGATACGCAGTATTTT. The encoded protein is CASSQTAPGTDTQYF. The genes are TRBV4-1 and TRBJ2-3; D unclear. From germline, CDR1 is MGHRA and CDR2 YSYEKL. Between the trimmed V and J ends, which lost 2 bases and 3 bases, there was a span of 12 bases. This CDR3 spans 15 amino acids.

V is TRBV30 and J is TRBJ1-2, with D possibly being TRBD1 (6 bases). Germline-derived CDR1 and CDR2 are GTSNPN and SVGIG (reference sequence). Trimming took 0 bases from V and 6 from J, leaving 14 bases between them. The CDR3 is 14 residues long. CDR3 DNA: TGTGCCTGGAGTGTAGGGCTGGGACAAAATGGCTACACCTTC. It encodes CAWSVGLGQNGYTF.

By share, this clone ranks as medium-sized. J is TRBJ2-5 and V is TRBV19, with no clear D. This CDR3 has 11 amino acids. Trimming pared 7 bases from V and 5 bases from J, leaving 8 bases between. Germline CDR1 reads LNHDA; CDR2 reads SQIVND (reference sequence). The CDR3 reads CASTLGETQYF. The DNA of the CDR3 is TGTGCCAGTACCCTGGGGGAGACCCAGTACTTC.

The chain recombines TRBV29-1 with TRBJ1-1; no reliable D call. Deletions cut 4 bases from V and 4 bases from J, with 7 bases between. The germline V gene has CDR1 SQVTM and CDR2 ANQGSEA. The CDR3 sequence is 11 residues long. The DNA of the CDR3 is TGCAGCGTTGCCCCCCCCACTGAAGCTTTCTTT. Amino acid sequence: CSVAPPTEAFF. Filled out from reference TRBV29-1 and TRBJ1-1, the complete variable domain reads SAVISQKPSRDICQRGTSLTIQCQVDSQVTMMFWYRQQPGQSLTLIATANQGSEATYESGFVIDKFPISRPNLTFSTLTVSNMSPEDSSIYLCSVAPPTEAFFGQGTRLTVV.

V usage is TRBV28 and J usage is TRBJ2-7, with D maybe TRBD1 (5 bases). The CDR3 consists of 14 residues. Germline values: CDR1 MDHEN, CDR2 SYDVKM. CDR3 protein: CEGSKGHAANEQYF. CDR3 DNA sequence: TGTGAGGGGTCTAAAGGGCACGCCGCCAACGAGCAGTACTTC.

The chain employs TRBV6-5 and TRBJ2-2; TRBD2 matches at 7 bases. V dropped 5 bases and J dropped 5; count of bases not matched to a gene: 5. This CDR3 is 14 amino acids long. The germline V gene has CDR1 MNHEY and CDR2 SVGAGI. The CDR3 is CASSRPGGTGELFF. The CDR3 DNA follows: TGTGCCAGCAGTCGTCCCGGGGGGACCGGGGAGCTGTTTTTT.

The CDR3 DNA reads TGTGCCAGCCGACGAGGGACAGGGACGGAGACCCAGTACTTC. The encoded protein is CASRRGTGTETQYF. The chain links TRBV5-8 to TRBJ2-5; TRBD1 agrees at 9 bases. CDR1 is SGHTS, CDR2 YDEGEE, per germline. The CDR3 is 14 amino acids. Losses at the gene ends were 7 bases for V and 5 bases for J; bases not matched to a gene: 9.

The J gene is TRBJ2-7, the V gene TRBV19; D not resolved. This CDR3 spans 18 amino acids. V lost 1 base and J 6 bases, leaving 25 bases between the germline ends. CDR1 is LNHDA and CDR2 is SQIVND in the germline V gene (reference sequence). In DNA, the CDR3 is TGTGCCAGTAGTATAGCCAGCTACAACCTGATAATAATATGCGAGCAGTACTTC. It translates to CASSIASYNLIIICEQYF.

The chain has TRBV29-1 and TRBJ1-5, with TRBD1 identical over 9 bases. This CDR3 is built from 12 residues. Germline V gene data show CDR1 as SQVTM and CDR2 as ANQGSEA. V lost 7 bases to trimming and J lost 4 bases; unmatched junction nucleotides: 2. The CDR3 DNA follows: TGCAGCGCTGGACAGGGGAATCAGCCCCAGCATTTT. It encodes CSAGQGNQPQHF.

The genes are TRBV29-1 and TRBJ1-4; D unclear. Trimming removed 0 bases from V and 0 bases from J, with 8 bases in between. This CDR3 is 15 amino acids long. In germline, CDR1 is SQVTM, CDR2 ANQGSEA. CDR3 sequence (DNA): TGCAGCGTTGAAGATATTGCCTCAACTAATGAAAAACTGTTTTTT. Translating gives CSVEDIASTNEKLFF.